A single sample is the source of the 6 T cell receptor beta chains below, sequenced in a study of cytomegalovirus exposure and HLA in healthy donors. A multiplex PCR was run with 60 Vbeta primers and 13 Jbeta primers. Using immunoSEQ multiplex PCR, the repertoire was profiled, and TCRdb retains in-frame clones only, with some absent. The sample consists of around 55,000 clones, approximately 80% of them appearing once. Specimen: PBMCs. Every receptor here comes from a female donor in good health and CMV-seronegative.

This clone has only one observation. The chain has TRBV4-2 and TRBJ1-4; the D gene is possibly TRBD1 (5 bases). The germline gives CDR1 LGHNA, CDR2 YNFKEQ. V was clipped by 0 bases and J by 3 bases, with 11 bases between them. The CDR3 is 16 amino acids. The CDR3 bases are TGTGCCAGCAGCCAAGATTTCGGGGGGGCTAATGAAAAACTGTTTTTT. Amino acids: CASSQDFGGANEKLFF.

The chain combines TRBV4-1 with TRBJ2-1; 10 positions agree with TRBD2. CDR1 is MGHRA and CDR2 is YSYEKL in the germline V gene. The V gene end was trimmed by 2 bases and the J gene end by 3 bases; junction bases not matched to a gene: 1. This CDR3 spans 15 amino acids. The DNA of the CDR3 is TGCGCCAGCAGCCAATCTAGCGGGAGCTACAATGAGCAGTTCTTC. Translated: CASSQSSGSYNEQFF.

The rearrangement joins TRBV7-9 to TRBJ2-3; 9 bases map to TRBD2. Losses at the gene ends were 0 bases for V and 5 bases for J; bases not matched to a gene: 3. The CDR3 totals 15 residues. Germline V gene data show CDR1 as SEHNR and CDR2 as FQNEAQ (reference sequence). The CDR3 here is CASSLAGLARDTQYF. CDR3 DNA: TGTGCCAGCAGCTTAGCGGGACTAGCCCGAGATACGCAGTATTTT.

The chain employs TRBV2 and TRBJ2-5, with 8 bases lining up with TRBD1. This CDR3 is built from 16 residues. V was clipped by 4 bases and J by 1 base; unmatched bases: 8. Germline-derived CDR1 and CDR2 are SNHLY and FYNNEI. The DNA for the CDR3 is TGTGCCAGCAGTGCAGGACAGGGATCCGGCCAAGAGACCCAGTACTTC. Translation: CASSAGQGSGQETQYF. The variable domain in full, with the rest retrieved from reference TRBV2 and TRBJ2-5, is EPEVTQTPSHQVTQMGQEVILRCVPISNHLYFYWYRQILGQKVEFLVSFYNNEISEKSEIFDDQFSVERPDGSNFTLKIRSTKLEDSAMYFCASSAGQGSGQETQYFGPGTRLLVL.

With respect to this clone: The junction departs from the called germline gene at one end, perhaps through a read error. The chain couples TRBV7-2 to TRBJ2-3; 7 bases are a match to TRBD2. Germline CDR1 and CDR2: SGHTA and FQGNSA. The CDR3 totals 13 residues. Here the CDR3 reads CASSLASMGGKGF. DNA of the CDR3: TGTGCCAGCAGCTTAGCGAGTATGGGGGGGAAGGGTTTT.

The rearrangement links TRBV10-3 to TRBJ1-1; 7 bases line up with TRBD1. V lost 6 bases and J lost 0; bases outside the gene matches: 1. This CDR3 contains 13 residues. Germline loops: CDR1 ENHRY, CDR2 SYGVKD. The DNA for the CDR3 is TGTGCCATCAGGACAGGGTTGAACACTGAAGCTTTCTTT. Its protein is CAIRTGLNTEAFF.